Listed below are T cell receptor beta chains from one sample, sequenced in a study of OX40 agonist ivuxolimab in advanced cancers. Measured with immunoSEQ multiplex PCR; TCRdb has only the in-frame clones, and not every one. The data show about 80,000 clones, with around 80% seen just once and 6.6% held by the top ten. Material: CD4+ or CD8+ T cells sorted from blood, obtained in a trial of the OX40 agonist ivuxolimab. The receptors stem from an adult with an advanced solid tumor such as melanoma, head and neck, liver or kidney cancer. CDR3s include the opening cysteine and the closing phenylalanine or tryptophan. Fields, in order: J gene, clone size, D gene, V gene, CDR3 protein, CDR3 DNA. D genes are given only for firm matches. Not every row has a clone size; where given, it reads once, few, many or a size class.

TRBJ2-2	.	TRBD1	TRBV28	CASSPSGQGHTGELFF	TGTGCCAGCAGTCCCTCGGGACAGGGACACACCGGGGAGCTGTTTTTT
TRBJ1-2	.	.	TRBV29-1	CSAFVPQGALGGYTF	TGCAGCGCCTTTGTGCCCCAGGGCGCCTTAGGAGGCTACACCTTC
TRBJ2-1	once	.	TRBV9	CASSVDGGVGYNEQFF	TGTGCCAGCAGCGTAGATGGGGGAGTGGGTTACAATGAGCAGTTCTTC
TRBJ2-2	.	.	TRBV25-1	CASRLYTGELFF	TGTGCCAGCAGACTGTACACCGGGGAGCTGTTTTTT
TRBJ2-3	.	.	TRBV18	CASSPGRGGKDTQYF	TGTGCCAGCTCACCAGGCAGGGGAGGTAAAGATACGCAGTATTTT
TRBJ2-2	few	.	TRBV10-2	CASSHGRGAGELFF	TGCGCCAGCAGTCATGGGCGGGGAGCCGGGGAGCTGTTTTTT
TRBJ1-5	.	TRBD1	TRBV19	CASSPQGARDQPQHF	TGTGCCAGTAGTCCCCAGGGGGCTCGGGATCAGCCCCAGCATTTT
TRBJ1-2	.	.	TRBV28	CASSFGQPYGYTF	TGTGCCAGCAGTTTCGGGCAGCCCTATGGCTACACCTTC
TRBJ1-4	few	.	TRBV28	CASLTGGKNEKLFF	TGTGCCAGCCTGACCGGGGGGAAGAATGAAAAACTGTTTTTT
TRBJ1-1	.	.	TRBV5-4	CASSTGPEAFF	TGTGCCAGCAGTACCGGGCCTGAAGCTTTCTTT
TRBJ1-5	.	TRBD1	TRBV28	CASSRRQGQPQHF	TGTGCCAGCAGTCGGCGACAGGGCCAGCCCCAGCATTTT
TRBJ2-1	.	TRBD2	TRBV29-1	CSVGEGRYNEQFF	TGCAGCGTTGGGGAGGGCAGGTACAATGAGCAGTTCTTC
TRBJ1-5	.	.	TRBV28	CASSSPRGGQDQPQHF	TGTGCCAGCAGTTCCCCCCGCGGGGGGCAAGATCAGCCCCAGCATTTT
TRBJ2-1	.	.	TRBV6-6	CASSYSGDISYNEQFF	TGTGCCAGCAGTTACTCAGGGGACATCTCCTACAATGAGCAGTTCTTC
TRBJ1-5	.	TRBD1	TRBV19	CASSIGQGGQPQHF	TGTGCCAGTAGTATAGGACAGGGCGGACAGCCCCAGCATTTT
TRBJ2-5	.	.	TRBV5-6	CASSVRESQETQYF	TGTGCCAGCAGCGTAAGGGAGTCACAAGAGACCCAGTACTTC
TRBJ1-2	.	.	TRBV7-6	CASSPTGNYGYTF	TGTGCCAGCAGCCCAACAGGGAACTATGGCTACACCTTC
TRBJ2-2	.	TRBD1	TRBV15	CATSREDRGGKLFF	TGTGCCACCAGCAGAGAGGACAGGGGAGGGAAGCTGTTTTTT
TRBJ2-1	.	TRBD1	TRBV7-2	CASSAGTGGVEQFF	TGTGCCAGCAGCGCCGGGACAGGGGGGGTTGAGCAGTTCTTC
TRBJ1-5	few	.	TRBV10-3	CAISGGNQPQHF	TGTGCCATCAGTGGGGGGAATCAGCCCCAGCATTTT
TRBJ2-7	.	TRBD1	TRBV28	CASSLGTVSSYEQYF	TGTGCCAGCAGTTTAGGGACAGTAAGCTCCTACGAGCAGTACTTC
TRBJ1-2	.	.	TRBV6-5	CASSGRVDGYTF	TGTGCCAGCAGTGGCAGGGTGGATGGCTACACCTTC
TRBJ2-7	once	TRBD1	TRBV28	CASSPTGTGSYEQYF	TGTGCCAGCAGTCCCACCGGGACAGGGTCCTACGAGCAGTACTTC
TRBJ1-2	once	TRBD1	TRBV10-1	CAGTATQGAYYGYTF	TGCGCCGGAACCGCAACTCAGGGGGCCTACTATGGCTACACCTTC
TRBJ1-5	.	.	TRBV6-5	CASSTDSNQPQHF	TGTGCCAGCAGCACGGATAGCAATCAGCCCCAGCATTTT
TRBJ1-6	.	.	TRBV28	CASGTNNSPLHF	TGTGCCAGCGGGACAAATAATTCACCCCTCCACTTT
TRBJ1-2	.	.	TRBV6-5	CASRDPVWNGYTF	TGTGCCAGCAGGGACCCGGTTTGGAATGGCTACACCTTC
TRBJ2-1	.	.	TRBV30	CAWSPPDTVSYNEQFF	TGTGCCTGGAGTCCCCCGGACACCGTCTCCTACAATGAGCAGTTCTTC
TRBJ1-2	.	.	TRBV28	CASSLMGPSYTF	TGTGCCAGCAGTTTGATGGGACCCAGCTACACCTTC
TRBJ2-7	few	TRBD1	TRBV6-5	CASSYATGPYEQYF	TGTGCCAGCAGTTACGCGACAGGGCCGTACGAGCAGTACTTC
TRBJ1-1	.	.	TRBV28	CASSLLDRSNTEAFF	TGTGCCAGCAGTTTATTAGACAGGAGTAACACTGAAGCTTTCTTT
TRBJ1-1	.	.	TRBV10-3	CAISEGRTNTEAFF	TGTGCCATCAGTGAAGGCAGGACGAACACTGAAGCTTTCTTT
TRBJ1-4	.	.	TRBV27	CASKRSRGSNEKLFF	TGTGCCAGCAAACGATCTAGGGGAAGTAATGAAAAACTGTTTTTT
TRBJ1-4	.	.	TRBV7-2	CASRVASTAANEKLFF	TGTGCCAGCAGAGTTGCTTCCACCGCAGCTAATGAAAAACTGTTTTTT
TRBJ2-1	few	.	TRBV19	CASSIGTASGNEQFF	TGTGCCAGTAGTATCGGGACTGCCTCGGGCAATGAGCAGTTCTTC
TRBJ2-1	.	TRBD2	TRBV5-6	CASSASPLAGVENEQFF	TGTGCCAGCAGCGCCTCCCCTCTAGCGGGAGTGGAAAATGAGCAGTTCTTC
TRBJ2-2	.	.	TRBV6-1	CASSSQGRAGELFF	TGTGCCAGCAGTTCACAGGGAAGAGCCGGGGAGCTGTTTTTT
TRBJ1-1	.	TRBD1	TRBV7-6	CASSPGQLNTEAFF	TGTGCCAGCAGCCCGGGACAGTTGAACACTGAAGCTTTCTTT
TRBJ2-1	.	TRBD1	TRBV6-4	CASSDADRGGSEQFF	TGTGCCAGCAGTGACGCGGACAGGGGAGGGAGTGAGCAGTTCTTC
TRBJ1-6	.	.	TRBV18	CASSPSAVVGGNSPLHF	TGTGCCAGCTCACCATCGGCGGTGGTAGGGGGTAATTCACCCCTCCACTTT
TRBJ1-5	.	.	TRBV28	CASSYLMANQPQHF	TGTGCCAGCAGTTACCTAATGGCGAATCAGCCCCAGCATTTT
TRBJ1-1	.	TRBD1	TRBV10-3	CAISESRQGNTEAFF	TGTGCCATCAGTGAGTCGCGACAGGGGAACACTGAAGCTTTCTTT
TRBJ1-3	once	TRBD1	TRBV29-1	CSVEGRQGRYTGNTIYF	TGCAGCGTTGAGGGGCGACAGGGCCGATATACTGGAAACACCATATATTTT
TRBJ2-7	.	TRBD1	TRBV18	CASSPLDRAYEQYF	TGTGCCAGCTCACCACTCGACAGGGCCTACGAGCAGTACTTC
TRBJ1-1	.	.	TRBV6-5	CASRGNTEAFF	TGTGCCAGCAGGGGGAACACTGAAGCTTTCTTT
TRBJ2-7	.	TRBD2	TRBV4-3	CASSQDLGLAGFNEQYF	TGCGCCAGCAGCCAAGATCTCGGACTAGCGGGATTTAACGAGCAGTACTTC
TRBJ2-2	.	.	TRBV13	CASSLALGDLSGGGELFF	TGTGCCAGCAGCTTAGCATTAGGGGACTTATCTGGTGGCGGGGAGCTGTTTTTT
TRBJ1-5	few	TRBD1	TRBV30	CAWSTGANQPQHF	TGTGCCTGGAGTACAGGGGCAAATCAGCCCCAGCATTTT
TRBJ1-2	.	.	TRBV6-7	CASSPPHTF	TGTGCCAGCAGCCCTCCTCACACCTTC
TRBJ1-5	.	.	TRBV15	CATSRGGSAGTNQPQHF	TGTGCCACCAGCAGAGGGGGTAGTGCAGGGACTAATCAGCCCCAGCATTTT
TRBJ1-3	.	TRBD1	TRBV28	CASRQGSSGNTIYF	TGTGCCAGCAGACAGGGGTCTTCTGGAAACACCATATATTTT
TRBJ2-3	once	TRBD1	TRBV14	CASSQDRGTGHTDTQYF	TGTGCCAGCAGCCAAGATCGTGGGACAGGGCACACAGATACGCAGTATTTT
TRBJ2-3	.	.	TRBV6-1	CASSLDIYTQYF	TGTGCCAGCAGTTTGGACATCTATACGCAGTATTTT
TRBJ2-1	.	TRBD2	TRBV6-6	CASRPSGTSSYNEQFF	TGTGCCAGCAGGCCGAGCGGGACTAGCTCCTACAATGAGCAGTTCTTC
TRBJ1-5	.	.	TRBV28	CASTIDVAGKEPQHF	TGTGCCAGCACCATAGACGTGGCAGGGAAGGAGCCCCAGCATTTT
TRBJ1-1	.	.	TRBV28	CASSLQAQEAFF	TGTGCCAGCAGTTTACAGGCTCAAGAAGCTTTCTTT
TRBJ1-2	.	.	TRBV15	CATSRDGANYYGYTF	TGTGCCACCAGCAGAGACGGGGCGAATTACTATGGCTACACCTTC
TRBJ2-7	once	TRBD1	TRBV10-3	CATQRQGASYEQYF	TGTGCCACCCAAAGACAGGGGGCATCCTACGAGCAGTACTTC